This T cell receptor beta chain was captured in a study of graft-versus-host responses after intestinal transplantation. Intraepithelial lymphocytes and lamina propria lymphocytes were released through processing of graft tissue. The repertoire was sequenced with immunoSEQ multiplex PCR; TCRdb's copy has only in-frame clones and lacks some. The table shows tens of thousands of clones, with 87% occurring only once. This sequence originates from a human patient who received an intestinal transplant, so some T cells may come from the graft donor. The sample consisted of ileum tissue, taken around seven months after intestinal transplant.

The CDR3 coding sequence is TGTGCCGCAGCCAGGTCGGGGGGCAATGGCTACACCTTC. This sequence encodes CAAARSGGNGYTF. V gene TRBV10-3 combines with J gene TRBJ1-2; D possibly corresponds to TRBD1 (6 bases). V lost 11 bases, J lost 6 bases, and 19 bases lay in between. Germline V gene data show CDR1 as ENHRY and CDR2 as SYGVKD. CDR3 size: 13 residues.